The present entry profiles one T cell receptor (beta chain) with its context. Its antigen is unidentified. This entry comes from a study of radiation and T cells in renal cell carcinoma. Whole-study findings and limits: Without pretreatment biopsies, baseline tumor clonotype presence was undetermined. From baseline, blood top tumor clonotypes peaked at 2 weeks post-radiation.

The CDR3 spans 15 residues. V was pared by 7 bases and J by 4 bases, with 19 bases between. The germline V gene has CDR1 SEHNR and CDR2 FQNEAQ (reference sequence). Here immunoSEQ multiplex PCR was the method, and the copy in TCRdb shows in-frame clones only, minus some. The table has around 160,000 clones, around 89% seen once. The time point: baseline pretreatment blood. The treatment was: 15 Gy SBRT to primary tumor, nephrectomy 4 weeks later. After SBRT, blood was collected at 2 and 4 weeks, plus baseline. This renal cell carcinoma was of the clear cell type. Source: blood, taken from a patient whose treatment included radiotherapy and nephrectomy. This receptor was taken from a woman between 65 and 79 years old with renal cell carcinoma. V is TRBV7-9 and J is TRBJ2-5, with a weak D call TRBD1 (6 bases). For the CDR3, the DNA is TGTGCCAGCACCCTCCCGACAGGAGGTTTAGAGACCCAGTACTTC. Amino acid sequence: CASTLPTGGLETQYF.